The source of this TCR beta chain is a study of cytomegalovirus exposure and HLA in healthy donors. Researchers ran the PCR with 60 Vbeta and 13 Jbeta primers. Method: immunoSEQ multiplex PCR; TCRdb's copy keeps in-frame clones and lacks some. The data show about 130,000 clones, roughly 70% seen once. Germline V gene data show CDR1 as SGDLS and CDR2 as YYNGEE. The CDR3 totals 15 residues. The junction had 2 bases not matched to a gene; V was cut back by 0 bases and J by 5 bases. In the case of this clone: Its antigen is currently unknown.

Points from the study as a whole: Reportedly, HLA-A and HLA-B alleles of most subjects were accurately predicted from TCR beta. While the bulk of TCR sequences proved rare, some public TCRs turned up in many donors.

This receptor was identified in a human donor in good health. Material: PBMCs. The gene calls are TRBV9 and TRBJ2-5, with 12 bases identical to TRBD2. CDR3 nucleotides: TGTGCCAGCAGCGTAGGGACTAGCGGGACGGAGACCCAGTACTTC. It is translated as CASSVGTSGTETQYF.